Given below is one T cell receptor (beta chain) in context. The antigen remains undetermined. Germline is not matched at one junction end, which may reflect a read error. The sample carries other DNA sequences with the same CDR3. The sample comes from a study of radiotherapy plus CTLA-4 blockade in lung cancer. Study-wide background: Objective responses were documented in about 18% of patients, with disease control in roughly 33%.

The CDR3 is made up of 15 amino acids. Germline V gene data show CDR1 as SGHRS and CDR2 as YFSETQ. Assay: immunoSEQ multiplex PCR; the TCRdb copy retains only in-frame clones and omits some. This sample has tens of thousands of clones, with approximately 86% found just once. Study outcomes and limitations: Following radiotherapy plus ipilimumab, tumor-derived TCR clones expanded in the blood.

Sequences were derived from peripheral blood, sampled from a patient treated with radiotherapy plus ipilimumab. The genes are TRBV5-1 and TRBJ1-4, with no clear D. This receptor was taken from a human donor with non-small cell lung cancer who had stable disease on radiotherapy plus ipilimumab. The CDR3 sequence: CASSLGARMTDKLFF. CDR3 nucleotides: TGTGCCAGCAGCTTGGGAGCAAGAATGACTGACAAACTGTTTTTT. The full variable domain, completed using reference TRBV5-1 and TRBJ1-4, is KAGVTQTPRYLIKTRGQQVTLSCSPISGHRSVSWYQQTPGQGLQFLFEYFSETQRNKGNFPGRFSGRQFSNSRSEMNVSTLELGDSALYLCASSLGARMTDKLFFGSGTQLSVL.